A single sample is the source of the 3 T cell receptor beta chains below, sequenced in a study of CD8+ T cells in alopecia areata. Treatment here: oral pan-JAK inhibitor, 5-10 mg twice daily. The sequencing template was cDNA reverse transcribed from extracted RNA. The method was immunoSEQ multiplex PCR; TCRdb's version includes in-frame clones alone and lacks a portion of them. The profile shows about 180,000 clones, around 51% of them singletons. Material: CD8+ T cells sorted from blood, obtained at approximately week 52, from a patient treated with tofacitinib. These receptors came from a human donor with alopecia areata.

In its sample, this clone was seen a few times. The chain joins TRBV29-1 to TRBJ1-3; no firm D call. V lost 2 bases and J 7 bases, leaving 6 bases between the germline ends. CDR1 is SQVTM, CDR2 ANQGSEA, per germline. The CDR3 contains 11 residues. CDR3 sequence: CSVERENTIYF. The CDR3 nucleotides are TGCAGCGTTGAACGGGAGAACACCATATATTTT.

This chain uses TRBV6-5 with TRBJ1-1, with D possibly TRBD1 on 5 matching bases. Trimming left V 5 bases short and J 8 bases short, with 15 bases between. The CDR3 runs to 13 residues. CDR1 and CDR2 (germline): MNHEY, SVGAGI. CDR3 bases: TGTGCCAGCAGTCAGCTTGGGGGAGAGGAAGCTTTCTTT. Protein: CASSQLGGEEAFF.

This rearrangement joins TRBV18 to TRBJ2-3; D gene unclear. CDR3 length: 14 amino acids. CDR1 is KGHSH, CDR2 LQKENI, per germline. V gave up 4 bases and J gave up 2 bases, with 10 bases separating them. CDR3 in DNA: TGTGCCAGCTCACGAAAAGGGTACACAGATACGCAGTATTTT. It translates to CASSRKGYTDTQYF. Full variable domain (missing parts from reference TRBV18 and TRBJ2-3): NAGVMQNPRHLVRRRGQEARLRCSPMKGHSHVYWYRQLPEEGLKFMVYLQKENIIDESGMPKERFSAEFPKEGPSILRIQQVVRGDSAAYFCASSRKGYTDTQYFGPGTRLTVL.